A selection of T cell receptor delta chains follows, all from one sample in a study of gamma-delta chains in newborns, infants, children. TCRdb re-processed the reads using CATT. The sample includes roughly 7,900 delta-chain clones, about 1.6% seen only once; the top ten take 6.5% to 8.5%. What was sequenced was blood. These receptors all stem from a child who was a newborn, infant or young child, either healthy, febrile or measles-vaccinated (not recorded which). CDR3s include the opening cysteine and the closing phenylalanine or tryptophan. Fields, in order: D gene, V gene, clone size, J gene, CDR3 DNA, CDR3 protein. D genes are given only for firm matches. The size of a clone is reported for some rows only, either as once, few or many, or as a class for expanded clones.

d_call: TRDD3
v_call: TRDV1
clone_size: many
j_call: TRDJ1
cdr3_nt: TGTGCTCTTGGGCCTTCCTTCCCCGTACTGGGGGATACTCCTTTTTACACCGATAAACTCATCTTT
cdr3_aa: CALGPSFPVLGDTPFYTDKLIF

d_call: TRDD3
v_call: TRDV2
clone_size: medium-sized
j_call: TRDJ3
cdr3_nt: TGTGCCTGTGACGTACTGGGGGATAGCTCCTGGGACACCCGACAGATGTTTTTC
cdr3_aa: CACDVLGDSSWDTRQMFF

d_call: TRDD3
v_call: TRDV1
clone_size: .
j_call: TRDJ1
cdr3_nt: TGTGCTCTTGGGGAACTCGGGCCACGGGGGTACTGGGGGGTACGCGAAGATAAACTCATCTTT
cdr3_aa: CALGELGPRGYWGVREDKLIF

d_call: .
v_call: TRDV1
clone_size: few
j_call: TRDJ2
cdr3_nt: TGTGCCCTTGGGGACGGGCCTTCCTACGGATCCGGGGGATACTCGGCTTTGACAGCACAACTCTTCTTT
cdr3_aa: CALGDGPSYGSGGYSALTAQLFF

d_call: TRDD3
v_call: TRDV1
clone_size: medium-sized
j_call: TRDJ1
cdr3_nt: TGTGCTCTTGGGGTGCCAGTTGGGGGATACGCTAAACTCATCTTT
cdr3_aa: CALGVPVGGYAKLIF

d_call: TRDD2
v_call: TRDV1
clone_size: few
j_call: TRDJ1
cdr3_nt: TGTGCTCTTGGGGTCCCGCCGCCTTCCTACAAACGACGGGCGTCCGATAAACTCATCTTT
cdr3_aa: CALGVPPPSYKRRASDKLIF

d_call: TRDD3
v_call: TRDV1
clone_size: few
j_call: TRDJ1
cdr3_nt: TGTGCTCTTGGGGTCCGACGTGGTCACCTCCTGAATGGGGGACAGGGATGTACGACCGATAAACTCATCTTT
cdr3_aa: CALGVRRGHLLNGGQGCTTDKLIF

d_call: TRDD2
v_call: TRDV2
clone_size: medium-sized
j_call: TRDJ1
cdr3_nt: TGTGCCTGTGTCTTCCTACGTGGCGATAAACTCATCTTT
cdr3_aa: CACVFLRGDKLIF

d_call: .
v_call: TRDV3
clone_size: few
j_call: TRDJ1
cdr3_nt: TGTGCCTTTGGGGTTCCTTCCTACGGCATGCTGGGGGATAGAGACGATAAACTCATCTTT
cdr3_aa: CAFGVPSYGMLGDRDDKLIF

d_call: TRDD3
v_call: TRDV1
clone_size: few
j_call: TRDJ1
cdr3_nt: TGTGCTCTTGGGCACCCATATTCCGTCCTCAACTGGGGTGGCACCGATAAACTCATCTTT
cdr3_aa: CALGHPYSVLNWGGTDKLIF

d_call: .
v_call: TRDV1
clone_size: medium-sized
j_call: TRDJ2
cdr3_nt: TGTGCTCTTGGGGGGGTTCCTTACTCTACTGGGATAGCCGGAGGAGCACAACTCTTCTTT
cdr3_aa: CALGGVPYSTGIAGGAQLFF

d_call: TRDD3
v_call: TRDV1
clone_size: medium-sized
j_call: TRDJ1
cdr3_nt: TGTGCTCTTGGGGAAATTGGGATAATACTGGGGGATATTTGGCCGTACACCGATAAACTCATCTTT
cdr3_aa: CALGEIGIILGDIWPYTDKLIF